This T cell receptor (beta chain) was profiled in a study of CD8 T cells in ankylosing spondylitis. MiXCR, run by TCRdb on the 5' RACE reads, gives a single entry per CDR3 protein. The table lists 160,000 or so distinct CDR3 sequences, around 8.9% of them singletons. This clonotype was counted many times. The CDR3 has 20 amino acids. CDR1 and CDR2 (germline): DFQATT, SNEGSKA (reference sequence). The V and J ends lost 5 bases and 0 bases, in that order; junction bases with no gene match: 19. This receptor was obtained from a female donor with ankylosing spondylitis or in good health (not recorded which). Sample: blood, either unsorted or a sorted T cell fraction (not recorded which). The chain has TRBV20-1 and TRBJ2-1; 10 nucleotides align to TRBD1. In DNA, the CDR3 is TGCAGTGCTCCACCCCGCCCGGGGACAGGGGAGGAGGGCTCCTACAATGAGCAGTTCTTC. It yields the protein CSAPPRPGTGEEGSYNEQFF.